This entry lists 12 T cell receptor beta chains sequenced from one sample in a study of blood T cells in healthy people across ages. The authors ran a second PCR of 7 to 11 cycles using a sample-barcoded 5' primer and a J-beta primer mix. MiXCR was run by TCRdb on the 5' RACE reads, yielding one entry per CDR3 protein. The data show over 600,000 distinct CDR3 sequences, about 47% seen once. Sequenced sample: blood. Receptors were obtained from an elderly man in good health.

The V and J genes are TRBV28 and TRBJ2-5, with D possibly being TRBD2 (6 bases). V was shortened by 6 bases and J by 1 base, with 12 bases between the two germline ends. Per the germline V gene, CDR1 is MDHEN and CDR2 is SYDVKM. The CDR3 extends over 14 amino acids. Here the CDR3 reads CASSYRDFQETQYF. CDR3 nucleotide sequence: TGTGCCAGCAGCTACCGGGACTTCCAAGAGACCCAGTACTTC.

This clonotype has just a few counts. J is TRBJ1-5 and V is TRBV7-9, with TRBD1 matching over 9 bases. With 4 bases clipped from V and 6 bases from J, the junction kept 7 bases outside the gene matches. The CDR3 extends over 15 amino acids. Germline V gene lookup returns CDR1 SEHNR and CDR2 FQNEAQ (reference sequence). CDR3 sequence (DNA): TGTGCCAGCAGCTCACAGGGGGCTGGTGGTCAGCCCCAGCATTTT. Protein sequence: CASSSQGAGGQPQHF.

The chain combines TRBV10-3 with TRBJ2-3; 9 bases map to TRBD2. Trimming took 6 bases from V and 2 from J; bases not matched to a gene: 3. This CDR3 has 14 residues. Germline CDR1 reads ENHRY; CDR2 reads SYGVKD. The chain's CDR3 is CAIRASGNTDTQYF. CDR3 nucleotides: TGTGCCATCAGGGCTAGCGGGAACACAGATACGCAGTATTTT.

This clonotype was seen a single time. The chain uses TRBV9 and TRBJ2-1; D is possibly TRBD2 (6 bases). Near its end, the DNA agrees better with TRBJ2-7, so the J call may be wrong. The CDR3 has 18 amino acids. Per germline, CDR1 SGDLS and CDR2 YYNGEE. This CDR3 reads CASSVSRERPGTYNEQYF. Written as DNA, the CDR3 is TGTGCCAGCAGCGTATCGCGGGAAAGGCCGGGGACCTACAATGAGCAGTACTTC.

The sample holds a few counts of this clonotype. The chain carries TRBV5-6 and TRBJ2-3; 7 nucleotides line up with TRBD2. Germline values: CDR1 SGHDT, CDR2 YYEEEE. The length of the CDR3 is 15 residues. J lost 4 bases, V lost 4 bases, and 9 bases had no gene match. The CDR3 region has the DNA TGTGCCAGCAGCAGACTAGCTACCCTCCCAGATACGCAGTATTTT. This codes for CASSRLATLPDTQYF.

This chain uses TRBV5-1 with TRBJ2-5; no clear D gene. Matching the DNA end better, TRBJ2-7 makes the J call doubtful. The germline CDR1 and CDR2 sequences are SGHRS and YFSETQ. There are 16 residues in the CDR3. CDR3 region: CASSPLLGALSDEQYF. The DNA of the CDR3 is TGCGCCAGCAGCCCTCTCTTGGGTGCACTCTCGGACGAGCAGTACTTC.

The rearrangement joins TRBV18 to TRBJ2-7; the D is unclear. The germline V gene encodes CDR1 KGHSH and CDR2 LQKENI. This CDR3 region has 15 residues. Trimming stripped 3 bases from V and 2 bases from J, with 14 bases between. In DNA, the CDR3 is TGTGCCAGCTCACCGATGGTAGCCGATACCTACGAGCAGTACTTC. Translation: CASSPMVADTYEQYF.

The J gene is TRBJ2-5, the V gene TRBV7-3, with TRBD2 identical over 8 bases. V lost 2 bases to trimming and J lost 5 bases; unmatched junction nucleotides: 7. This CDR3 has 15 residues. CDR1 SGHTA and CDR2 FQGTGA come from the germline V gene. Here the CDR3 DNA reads TGTGCCAGCAGCTTATCCGGGAGGGCCGGGGAGACCCAGTACTTC. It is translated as CASSLSGRAGETQYF.

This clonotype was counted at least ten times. Here the CDR3 reads CSAATSNSYEQYF. CDR3 nucleotide sequence: TGCAGCGCCGCCACTAGCAACTCCTACGAGCAGTACTTC. V gene TRBV29-1 combines with J gene TRBJ2-7; maybe TRBD2 (6 bases). V lost 7 bases and J lost 0, with 13 bases in between. The CDR3 consists of 13 residues. CDR1 is SQVTM, CDR2 ANQGSEA, per germline.

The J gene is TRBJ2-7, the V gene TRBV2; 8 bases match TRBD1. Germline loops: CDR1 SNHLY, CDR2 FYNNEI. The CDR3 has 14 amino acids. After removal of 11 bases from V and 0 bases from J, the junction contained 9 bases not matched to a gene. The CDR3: CAGQGALDSYEQYF. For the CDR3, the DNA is TGTGCCGGACAGGGAGCATTGGACTCCTACGAGCAGTACTTC.

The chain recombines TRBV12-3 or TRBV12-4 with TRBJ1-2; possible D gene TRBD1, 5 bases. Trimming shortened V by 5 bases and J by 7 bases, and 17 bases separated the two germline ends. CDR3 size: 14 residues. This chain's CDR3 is CASSVGGTSAGYTF. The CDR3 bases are TGTGCCAGCAGTGTTGGTGGGACGTCGGCTGGCTACACCTTC.

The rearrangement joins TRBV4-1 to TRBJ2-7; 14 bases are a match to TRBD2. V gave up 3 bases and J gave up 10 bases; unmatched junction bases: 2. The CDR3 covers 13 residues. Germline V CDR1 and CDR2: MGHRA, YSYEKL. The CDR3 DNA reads TGCGCCAGCAGCCAGGGACTAGCGGGAGCTCAGTACTTC. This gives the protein CASSQGLAGAQYF.